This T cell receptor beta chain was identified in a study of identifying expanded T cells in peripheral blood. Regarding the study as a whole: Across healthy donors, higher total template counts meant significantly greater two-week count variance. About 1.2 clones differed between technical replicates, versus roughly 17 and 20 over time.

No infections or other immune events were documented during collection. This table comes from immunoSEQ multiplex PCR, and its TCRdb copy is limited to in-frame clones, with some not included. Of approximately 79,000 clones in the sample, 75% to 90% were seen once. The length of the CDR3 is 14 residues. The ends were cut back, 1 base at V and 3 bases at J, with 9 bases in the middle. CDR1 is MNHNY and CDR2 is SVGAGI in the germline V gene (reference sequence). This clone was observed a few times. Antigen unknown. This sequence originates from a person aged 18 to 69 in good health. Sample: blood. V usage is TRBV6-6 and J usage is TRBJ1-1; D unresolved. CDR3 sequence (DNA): TGTGCCAGCAGTTACTATCAATTGGACACTGAAGCTTTCTTT. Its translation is CASSYYQLDTEAFF.